This T cell receptor (beta chain) is drawn from a study of T cells in Graves' hyperthyroidism and ophthalmopathy. From RNA transcripts, TCR beta CDR3 regions were amplified. The TCR CDR3 first-round RT-PCR relied on the HTBI primer set. TCRdb re-called the multiplex PCR reads through MiXCR, storing one row per CDR3 protein. Of around 250,000 distinct CDR3 sequences detected, roughly 15% appear once; the ten largest clones hold roughly 14%. Diagnoses were made from clinical symptoms, serum measures (thyroxine and TRAb), thyroid ultrasound and orbital computed tomography. Overall study findings and caveats: Most clonotypes expanded in thyroid above 0.001 were likewise present in blood. With a median lead of approximately 6 months before onset, the model predicted ophthalmopathy.

The CDR3 is 15 amino acids. Per the germline V gene, CDR1 is LGHDT and CDR2 is YNNKEL (reference sequence). For this clonotype: What it binds is unknown.

The sample taken for sequencing was blood. The source is a woman in her 40s with Graves' hyperthyroidism that later progressed to Graves' ophthalmopathy. The rearrangement uses TRBV3-1 and TRBJ2-7, with D unclear. TRBJ2-1 explains the end of the DNA better; the J call may be wrong. Here the CDR3 DNA reads TGTGCCAGCAGCCAAGGGGTTGAACAGTCCTACGAGCAGTTCTTC. As protein: CASSQGVEQSYEQFF.